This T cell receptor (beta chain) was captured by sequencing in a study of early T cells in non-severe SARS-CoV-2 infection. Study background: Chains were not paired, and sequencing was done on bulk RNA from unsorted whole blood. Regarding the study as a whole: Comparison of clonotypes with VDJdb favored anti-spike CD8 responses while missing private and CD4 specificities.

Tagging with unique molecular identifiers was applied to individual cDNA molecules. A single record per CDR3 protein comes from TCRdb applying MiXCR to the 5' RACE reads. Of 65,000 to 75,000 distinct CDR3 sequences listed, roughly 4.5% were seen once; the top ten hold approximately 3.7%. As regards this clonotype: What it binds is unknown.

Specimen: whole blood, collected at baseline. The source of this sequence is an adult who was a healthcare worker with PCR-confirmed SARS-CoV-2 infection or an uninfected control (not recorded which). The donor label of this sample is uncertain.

The chain's CDR3 is CASSPPRGQGNNEQFF. The CDR3 bases are TGTGCCAGCAGCCCTCCGCGGGGACAGGGAAACAATGAGCAGTTCTTC. The genes are TRBV7-9 and TRBJ2-1; 9 nucleotides agree with TRBD1. Trimming removed 5 bases from V and 5 bases from J; junction bases left unmatched: 10. This CDR3 has 16 residues. In germline, CDR1 is SEHNR, CDR2 FQNEAQ (reference sequence).